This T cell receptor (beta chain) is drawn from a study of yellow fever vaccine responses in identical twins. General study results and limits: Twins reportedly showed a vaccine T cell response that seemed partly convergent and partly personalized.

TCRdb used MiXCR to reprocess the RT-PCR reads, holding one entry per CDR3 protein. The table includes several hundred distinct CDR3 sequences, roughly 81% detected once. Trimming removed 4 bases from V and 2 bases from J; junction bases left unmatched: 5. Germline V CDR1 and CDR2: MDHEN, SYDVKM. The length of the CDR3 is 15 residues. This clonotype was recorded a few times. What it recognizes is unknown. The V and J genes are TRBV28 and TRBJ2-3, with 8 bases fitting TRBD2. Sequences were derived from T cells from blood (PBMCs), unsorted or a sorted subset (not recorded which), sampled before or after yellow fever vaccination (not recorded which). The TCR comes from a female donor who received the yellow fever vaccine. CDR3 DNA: TGTGCCAGCAGTTGGCGGGGGGCGAACACAGATACGCAGTATTTT. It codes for CASSWRGANTDTQYF.